These 11 T cell receptor beta chains were sequenced from one sample in a study of cytomegalovirus exposure and HLA in healthy donors. PCR was performed using 60 Vbeta and 13 Jbeta primers. Measured with immunoSEQ multiplex PCR; TCRdb has only the in-frame clones, and not every one. Here the sample spans about 42,000 clones, 40% to 60% being singletons. Sequencing was done on a sample of PBMCs. All receptors come from a human donor in good health.

V and J are TRBV28 and TRBJ2-1; D might be TRBD1 (5 bases). CDR1 MDHEN and CDR2 SYDVKM come from the germline V gene. V lost 10 bases, J lost 9 bases, and 19 bases lay in between. The CDR3 has 13 amino acids. CDR3 sequence: CATLLGAGPEQFF. CDR3 DNA sequence: TGTGCCACCCTTCTTGGGGCCGGCCCTGAGCAGTTCTTC.

This rearrangement joins TRBV6-5 to TRBJ1-5; 7 positions agree with TRBD1. The germline V gene encodes CDR1 MNHEY and CDR2 SVGAGI. J gave up 4 bases and V 2 bases, and 5 bases lay outside the gene matches. The CDR3 consists of 15 residues. The CDR3 sequence is CASSYGRQGNQPQHF. CDR3 in DNA: TGTGCCAGCAGTTACGGGCGACAGGGTAATCAGCCCCAGCATTTT.

The V and J genes are TRBV14 and TRBJ1-2; D is undetermined. Trimming pared 1 base from V and 5 bases from J, leaving 17 bases between. CDR3 length: 16 amino acids. The germline V gene encodes CDR1 SGHDN and CDR2 FVKESK. The CDR3, as DNA: TGTGCCAGCAGCCAAGGGGGTTTGGGAGTCGGTTATGGCTACACCTTC. Its protein is CASSQGGLGVGYGYTF.

This clone turned up a few times. The V gene is TRBV7-2, the J gene TRBJ2-7, with TRBD2 as a possible D gene (6 bases). V was shortened by 4 bases and J by 4 bases, with 14 bases between the two germline ends. The CDR3 is made up of 14 amino acids. The germline V gene has CDR1 SGHTA and CDR2 FQGNSA. CDR3: CASSSEGSWYEQYF. The DNA of the CDR3 is TGTGCCAGCAGCTCGGAGGGGAGCTGGTACGAGCAGTACTTC.

This chain joins TRBV27 and TRBJ1-4; 7 bases align to TRBD1. Unmatched junction bases numbered 16, after V lost 6 bases and J lost 3 bases. The CDR3 sequence is 18 residues long. From germline, CDR1 is MNHEY and CDR2 SMNVEV (reference sequence). The CDR3 reads CASSPTPPYRGSNEKLFF. The CDR3 nucleotides read TGTGCCAGCAGCCCTACCCCCCCGTACAGGGGTTCTAATGAAAAACTGTTTTTT.

The chain employs TRBV19 and TRBJ2-1, with D uncertain. Trimming cost V 2 bases and J 0 bases, with 8 bases left between them. The length of the CDR3 is 15 residues. The V gene's germline CDR1 is LNHDA and CDR2 SQIVND (reference sequence). CDR3 amino acids: CASSISTSSYNEQFF. The CDR3 coding sequence is TGTGCCAGTAGTATATCCACGAGCTCCTACAATGAGCAGTTCTTC.

The V gene is TRBV6-5, the J gene TRBJ1-1, with D possibly matching TRBD1 (5 bases). This CDR3 is 14 amino acids long. V was pared by 8 bases and J by 2 bases, with 15 bases between. CDR1 and CDR2 (germline): MNHEY, SVGAGI. CDR3: CASRQRSPNTEAFF. In DNA form, the CDR3 reads TGTGCCAGCCGACAGCGCTCACCTAACACTGAAGCTTTCTTT.

The chain couples TRBV2 to TRBJ2-2; 8 bases are shared with TRBD2. The CDR3 consists of 17 residues. Germline lookup yields CDR1 SNHLY and CDR2 FYNNEI. The V and J ends lost 9 bases and 4 bases, in that order; junction bases with no gene match: 16. Here the CDR3 reads CASTRPGTRGSTGELFF. DNA for the CDR3: TGTGCCAGTACGAGACCCGGGACTAGAGGGAGCACCGGGGAGCTGTTTTTT.

This sequence joins TRBV5-6 and TRBJ1-5, with 11 positions matching TRBD1. This CDR3 comprises 16 residues. Germline-derived CDR1 and CDR2 are SGHDT and YYEEEE. The junction had 4 bases not matched to a gene; V was cut back by 4 bases and J by 1 base. Here the CDR3 reads CASSGGQGASNQPQHF. CDR3 DNA: TGTGCCAGCAGCGGAGGACAGGGGGCCAGCAATCAGCCCCAGCATTTT.

The chain has TRBV6-1 and TRBJ1-4, with D perhaps TRBD1 (6 bases). With 5 bases removed from V and 7 bases from J, the gap between germline ends came to 17 bases. The CDR3 covers 15 residues. In germline, CDR1 is MNHNS, CDR2 SASEGT. The CDR3 loop reads CASSILGGLVEKLFF. CDR3 sequence (DNA): TGTGCCAGCAGTATATTGGGGGGGCTAGTTGAAAAACTGTTTTTT.

The chain combines TRBV6-6 with TRBJ1-2, with D possibly TRBD1 on 5 matching bases. CDR3 length: 14 residues. Per the germline V gene, CDR1 is MNHNY and CDR2 is SVGAGI (reference sequence). V shed 6 bases and J shed 5 bases, with 16 bases lying between them. Here the CDR3 reads CASRINRFGYGYTF. In nucleotides, the CDR3 is TGTGCCAGCAGAATAAACAGGTTCGGGTATGGCTACACCTTC.